This T cell receptor beta chain is drawn from a study of monozygotic twins with inflammatory bowel disease. Findings and limits, study-wide: Repertoire similarity matched across concordant and discordant twins, perhaps owing to limited power.

In the case of this clonotype: The antigen remains unidentified.

It was roughly 3.5 ug of total RNA that each TCR library used. A template switching step added UMIs, each with a 6-nucleotide sample barcode. Each CDR3 protein gets one entry in TCRdb, which reprocessed the 5' RACE reads and gives no DNA. The sample table includes approximately 400,000 distinct CDR3 sequences. Germline V gene data show CDR1 as LGHNA and CDR2 as YNFKEQ. The CDR3 length is 15 residues. The total RNA came straight from whole blood, and T cells were not sorted beforehand. The sequencing input was blood. This rearrangement joins TRBV4-2 to TRBJ2-3; TCRdb reports TRBD2, a call that lacks DNA to check it against. This TCR derives from a human donor with ulcerative colitis or Crohn's disease, or a healthy co-twin of an affected twin (not recorded which). The CDR3 here is CASSNLAGSTDTQYF.